These T cell receptor beta chains were read from a single sample in a study of B cell selection in AIRE deficiency. Here immunoSEQ multiplex PCR was the method, and the copy in TCRdb shows in-frame clones only, minus some. The sample lists tens of thousands of clones, about 90% seen once, with approximately 1.5% in the top ten. The sample consisted of CD4+CD25+ Tregs sorted from PBMCs. These receptors were obtained from a human donor in good health. Each CDR3 is given with its conserved first and last residue. A D gene is named only where the DNA matches it firmly. Rows may omit the clone size; those that give it use once, few, many or a size class.

j_gene | abundance | v_gene | d_gene | CDR3nt | CDR3aa
TRBJ2-6 | NA | TRBV15 | NA | TGTGCCACCAGCAGAGATCGGGGTGTGCCTGGGGCCAACGTCCTGACTTTC | CATSRDRGVPGANVLTF
TRBJ2-7 | few | TRBV30 | NA | TGTGCCTGGAGTCAGGGACATTCATACGAGCAGTACTTC | CAWSQGHSYEQYF
TRBJ2-1 | NA | TRBV19 | NA | TGTGCCAGTAGTCCCATTGCCCCGGGACAGTCCCCCCCGGGACTACTATACAATGAGCAGTTCTTC | CASSPIAPGQSPPGLLYNEQFF
TRBJ2-4 | NA | TRBV21-1 | NA | TGTGCCAGCAGCCTTAACTACCGGGGGGCTGAGACCAAAAACATTCAGTACTTC | CASSLNYRGAETKNIQYF
TRBJ2-3 | NA | TRBV7-8 | NA | TGTGCCAGCAGCCCCGGGGCCCTCAAGGCAGATACGCAGTATTTT | CASSPGALKADTQYF
TRBJ2-1 | NA | TRBV20-1 | NA | TGCAGTGCCCCCTCGGGGCAGTTCTTC | CSAPSGQFF
TRBJ1-5 | NA | TRBV5-8 | NA | TGTGCCAGCAGCTTGGGACAGCTAACTAATCAGCCCCAGCATTTT | CASSLGQLTNQPQHF
TRBJ2-2 | NA | TRBV9 | NA | TGTGCCAGCAGCGTAAATTCCTTTCGGGAGCTGTTTTTT | CASSVNSFRELFF
TRBJ2-5 | NA | TRBV2 | NA | TGTGCCAGCAGTGAAGTGAACCTGGGAGAGACCCAGTACTTC | CASSEVNLGETQYF
TRBJ2-1 | NA | TRBV5-1 | TRBD1 | TGCGCCAGCAGCCTCCTGACAGGGTCTATCTATGAGCAGTTCTTC | CASSLLTGSIYEQFF
TRBJ2-1 | NA | TRBV7-6 | NA | TGTGCCAGCACCAAGAAGACCGGACTCCTGAGAGACAATGAGCAGTTCTTC | CASTKKTGLLRDNEQFF
TRBJ2-3 | NA | TRBV29-1 | NA | TGCAGCGTTGAAAGGGCAGGCACAGATACGCAGTATTTT | CSVERAGTDTQYF
TRBJ1-6 | NA | TRBV19 | NA | TGTGCCAGTAGTTCCGACTGGAATTCACCCCTCCACTTT | CASSSDWNSPLHF
TRBJ1-3 | NA | TRBV5-1 | TRBD1 | TGCGCCAGCAGCACGGGGACAGGGGCCGGAAACACCATATATTTT | CASSTGTGAGNTIYF